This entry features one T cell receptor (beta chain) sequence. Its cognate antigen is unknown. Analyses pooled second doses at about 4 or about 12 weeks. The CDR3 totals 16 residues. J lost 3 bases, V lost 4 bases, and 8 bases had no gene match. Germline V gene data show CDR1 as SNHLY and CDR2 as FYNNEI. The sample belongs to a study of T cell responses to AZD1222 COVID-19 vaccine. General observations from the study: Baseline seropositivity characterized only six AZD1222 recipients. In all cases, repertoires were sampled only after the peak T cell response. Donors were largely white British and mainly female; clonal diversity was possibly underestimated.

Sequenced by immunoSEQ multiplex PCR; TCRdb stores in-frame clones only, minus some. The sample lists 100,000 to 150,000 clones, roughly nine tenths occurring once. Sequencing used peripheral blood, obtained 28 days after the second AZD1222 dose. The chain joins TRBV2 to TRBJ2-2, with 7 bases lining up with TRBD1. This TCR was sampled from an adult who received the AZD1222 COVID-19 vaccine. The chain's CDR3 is CASSVGRGYDTGELFF. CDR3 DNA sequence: TGTGCCAGCAGTGTAGGCAGGGGGTATGACACCGGGGAGCTGTTTTTT. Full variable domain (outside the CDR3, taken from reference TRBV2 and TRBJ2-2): EPEVTQTPSHQVTQMGQEVILRCVPISNHLYFYWYRQILGQKVEFLVSFYNNEISEKSEIFDDQFSVERPDGSNFTLKIRSTKLEDSAMYFCASSVGRGYDTGELFFGEGSRLTVL.